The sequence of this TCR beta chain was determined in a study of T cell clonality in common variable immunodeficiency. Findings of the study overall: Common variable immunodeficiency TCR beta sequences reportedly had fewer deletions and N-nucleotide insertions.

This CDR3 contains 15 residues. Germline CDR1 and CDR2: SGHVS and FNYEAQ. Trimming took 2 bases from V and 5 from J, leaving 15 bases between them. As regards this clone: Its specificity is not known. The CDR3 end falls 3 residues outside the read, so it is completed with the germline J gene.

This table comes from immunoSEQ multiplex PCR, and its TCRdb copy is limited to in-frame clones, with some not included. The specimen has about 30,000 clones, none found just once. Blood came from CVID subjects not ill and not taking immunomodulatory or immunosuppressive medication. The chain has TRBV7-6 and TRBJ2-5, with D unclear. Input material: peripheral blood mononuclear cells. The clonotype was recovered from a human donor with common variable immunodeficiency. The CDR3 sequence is CASSLIVSPGETQYF. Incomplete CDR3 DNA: TGTGCCAGCAGCTTAATAGTATCGCCCGGGGAGACC.